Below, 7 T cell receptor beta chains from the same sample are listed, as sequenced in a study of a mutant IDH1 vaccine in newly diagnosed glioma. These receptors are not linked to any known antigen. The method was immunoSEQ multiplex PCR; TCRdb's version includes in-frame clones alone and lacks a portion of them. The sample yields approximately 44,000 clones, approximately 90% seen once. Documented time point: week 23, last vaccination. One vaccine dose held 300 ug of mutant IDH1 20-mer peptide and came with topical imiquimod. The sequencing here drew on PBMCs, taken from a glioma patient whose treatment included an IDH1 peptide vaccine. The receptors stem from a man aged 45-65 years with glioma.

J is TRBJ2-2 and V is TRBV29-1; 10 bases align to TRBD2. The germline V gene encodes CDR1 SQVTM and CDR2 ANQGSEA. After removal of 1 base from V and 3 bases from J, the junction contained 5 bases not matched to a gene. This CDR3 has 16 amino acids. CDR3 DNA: TGCAGCGTTGAAGGCCTAGCGGGGGCCCACACCGGGGAGCTGTTTTTT. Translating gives CSVEGLAGAHTGELFF.

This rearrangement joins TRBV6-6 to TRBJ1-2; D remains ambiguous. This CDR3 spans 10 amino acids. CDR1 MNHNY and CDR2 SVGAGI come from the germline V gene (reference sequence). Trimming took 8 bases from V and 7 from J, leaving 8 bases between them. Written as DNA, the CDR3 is TGTGCCAGCGGTGTCGGTGGCTACACCTTC. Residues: CASGVGGYTF.

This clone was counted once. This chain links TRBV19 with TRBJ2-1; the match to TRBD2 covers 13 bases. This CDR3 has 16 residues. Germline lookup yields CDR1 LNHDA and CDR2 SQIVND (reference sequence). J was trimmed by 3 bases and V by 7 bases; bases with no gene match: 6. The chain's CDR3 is CASTPRTSGSYNEQFF. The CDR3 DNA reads TGTGCCAGTACCCCTCGGACTAGCGGGAGCTACAATGAGCAGTTCTTC. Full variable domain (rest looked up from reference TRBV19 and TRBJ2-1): DGGITQSPKYLFRKEGQNVTLSCEQNLNHDAMYWYRQDPGQGLRLIYYSQIVNDFQKGDIAEGYSVSREKKESFPLTVTSAQKNPTAFYLCASTPRTSGSYNEQFFGPGTRLTVL.

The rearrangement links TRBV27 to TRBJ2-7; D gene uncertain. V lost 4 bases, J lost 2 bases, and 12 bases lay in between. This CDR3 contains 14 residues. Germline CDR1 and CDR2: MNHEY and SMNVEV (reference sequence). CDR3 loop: CASSSPRFPYEQYF. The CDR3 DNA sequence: TGTGCCAGCAGTTCCCCTCGGTTCCCCTACGAGCAGTACTTC.

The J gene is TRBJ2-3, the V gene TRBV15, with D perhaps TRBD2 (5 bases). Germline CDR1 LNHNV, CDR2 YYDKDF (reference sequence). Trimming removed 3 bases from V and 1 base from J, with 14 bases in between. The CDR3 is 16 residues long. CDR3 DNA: TGTGCCACCAGCAGCGAGCTGAAGCGGCGCACAGATACGCAGTATTTT. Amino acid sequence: CATSSELKRRTDTQYF.

The CDR3 DNA follows: TGCAGCGGCAGGGAGTATGAGCAGTTCTTC. Its protein is CSGREYEQFF. The rearrangement uses TRBV29-1 and TRBJ2-1, with D perhaps matching TRBD1 or TRBD2 (5 bases each). V was trimmed by 7 bases and J by 8 bases, leaving 9 bases between them. The germline gives CDR1 SQVTM, CDR2 ANQGSEA. This CDR3 is 10 amino acids long.

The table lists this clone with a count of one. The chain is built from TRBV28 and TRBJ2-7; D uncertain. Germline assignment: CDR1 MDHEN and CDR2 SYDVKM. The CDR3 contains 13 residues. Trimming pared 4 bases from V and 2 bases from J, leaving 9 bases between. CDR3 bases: TGTGCCAGCAGTTCCCTCCCCGCCTACGAGCAGTACTTC. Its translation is CASSSLPAYEQYF.